This T cell receptor beta chain comes out of a study of blood T cell repertoires in COVID-19. Study background: The United States, Italy and Spain supplied acute and convalescent COVID-19 samples. PBMCs, B-cell-depleted T cells, or T cells were the source of the cDNA or gDNA that made up the material.

Germline V gene sequence: CDR1 SGHRS, CDR2 YFSETQ. The V end lost 0 bases, the J end lost 3 bases, and 9 bases lay between the germline ends. CDR3 length equals 14 residues. Using immunoSEQ multiplex PCR, the repertoire was profiled, and TCRdb retains in-frame clones only, with some absent. The table includes roughly 250,000 clones, approximately 85% detected once. The receptor comes from a human donor with COVID-19, enrolled during active disease. The donor label of this sample is uncertain. The rearrangement uses TRBV5-1 and TRBJ1-1; D uncertain. Material: peripheral blood. DNA for the CDR3: TGCGCCAGCAGCTTGGATCTCGGTTACACTGAAGCTTTCTTT. Its translation: CASSLDLGYTEAFF.